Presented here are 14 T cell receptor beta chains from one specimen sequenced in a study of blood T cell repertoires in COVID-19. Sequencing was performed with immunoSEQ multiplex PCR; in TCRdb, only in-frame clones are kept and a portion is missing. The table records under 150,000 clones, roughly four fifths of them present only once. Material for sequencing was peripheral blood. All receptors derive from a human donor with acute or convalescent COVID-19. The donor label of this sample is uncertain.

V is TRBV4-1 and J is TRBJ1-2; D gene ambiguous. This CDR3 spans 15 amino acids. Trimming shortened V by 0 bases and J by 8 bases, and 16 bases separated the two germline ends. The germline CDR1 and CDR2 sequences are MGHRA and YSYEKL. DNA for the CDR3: TGCGCCAGCAGCCAAGATCGGTCCCTGGTCGAGGGCTACACCTTC. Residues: CASSQDRSLVEGYTF.

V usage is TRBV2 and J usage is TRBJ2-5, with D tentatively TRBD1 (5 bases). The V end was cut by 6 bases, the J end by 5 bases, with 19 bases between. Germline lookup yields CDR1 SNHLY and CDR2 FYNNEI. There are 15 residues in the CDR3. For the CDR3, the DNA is TGTGCCAGCAGCCCCCTACCAGGGTCCTGGGAGACCCAGTACTTC. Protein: CASSPLPGSWETQYF.

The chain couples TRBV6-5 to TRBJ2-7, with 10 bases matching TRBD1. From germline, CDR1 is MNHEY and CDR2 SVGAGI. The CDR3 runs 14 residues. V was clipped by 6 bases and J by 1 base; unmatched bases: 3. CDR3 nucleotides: TGTGCCAGCAGCCGACAGGGGGCGTCCTACGAGCAGTACGTC. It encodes CASSRQGASYEQYV.

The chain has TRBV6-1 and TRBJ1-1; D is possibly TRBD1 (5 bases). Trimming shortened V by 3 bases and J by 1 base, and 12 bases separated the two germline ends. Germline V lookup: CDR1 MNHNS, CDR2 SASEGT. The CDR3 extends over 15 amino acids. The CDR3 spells CASSEGWQGNTEAFF. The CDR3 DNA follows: TGTGCCAGCAGTGAGGGATGGCAGGGGAACACTGAAGCTTTCTTT.

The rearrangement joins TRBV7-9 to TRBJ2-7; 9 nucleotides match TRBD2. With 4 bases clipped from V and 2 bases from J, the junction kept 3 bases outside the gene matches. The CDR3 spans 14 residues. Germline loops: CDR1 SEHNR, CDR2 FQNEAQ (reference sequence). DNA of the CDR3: TGTGCCAGCAGCTCCGCGGGGGGGCCCTACGAGCAGTACTTC. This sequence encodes CASSSAGGPYEQYF.

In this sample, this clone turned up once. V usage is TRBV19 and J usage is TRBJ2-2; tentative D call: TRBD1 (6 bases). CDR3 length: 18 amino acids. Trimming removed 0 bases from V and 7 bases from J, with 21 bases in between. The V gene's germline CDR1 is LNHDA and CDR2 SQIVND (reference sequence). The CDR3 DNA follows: TGTGCCAGTAGTATAGACCACAGGGTTTCCCTAAGGAGCGGGGAGCTGTTTTTT. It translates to CASSIDHRVSLRSGELFF.

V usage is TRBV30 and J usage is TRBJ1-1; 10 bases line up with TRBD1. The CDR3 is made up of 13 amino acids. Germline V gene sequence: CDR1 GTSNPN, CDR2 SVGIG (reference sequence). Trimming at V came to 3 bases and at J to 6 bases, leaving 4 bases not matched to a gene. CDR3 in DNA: TGTGCCTGGAGAAAGACAGGGGGCTCTGAAGCTTTCTTT. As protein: CAWRKTGGSEAFF.

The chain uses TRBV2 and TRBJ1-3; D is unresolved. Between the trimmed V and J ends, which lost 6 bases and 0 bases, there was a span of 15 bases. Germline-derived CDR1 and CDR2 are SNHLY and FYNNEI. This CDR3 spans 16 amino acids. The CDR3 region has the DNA TGTGCCAGCAGGGACGACGCGGGGAGCTCTGGAAACACCATATATTTT. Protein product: CASRDDAGSSGNTIYF. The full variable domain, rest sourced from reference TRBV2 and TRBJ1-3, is EPEVTQTPSHQVTQMGQEVILRCVPISNHLYFYWYRQILGQKVEFLVSFYNNEISEKSEIFDDQFSVERPDGSNFTLKIRSTKLEDSAMYFCASRDDAGSSGNTIYFGEGSWLTVV.

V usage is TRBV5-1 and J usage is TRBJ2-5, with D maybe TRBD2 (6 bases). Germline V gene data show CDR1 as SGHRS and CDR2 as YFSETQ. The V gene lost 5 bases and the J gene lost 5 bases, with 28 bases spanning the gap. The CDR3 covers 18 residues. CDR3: CASSALGQRNHGGETQYF. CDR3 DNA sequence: TGCGCCAGCAGTGCTCTGGGCCAGAGAAATCATGGGGGGGAGACCCAGTACTTC.

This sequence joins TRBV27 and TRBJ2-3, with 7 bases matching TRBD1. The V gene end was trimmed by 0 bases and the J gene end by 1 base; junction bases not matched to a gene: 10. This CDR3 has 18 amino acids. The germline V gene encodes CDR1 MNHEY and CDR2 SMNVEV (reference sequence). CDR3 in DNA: TGTGCCAGCAGTTTATCGGGGACAGTGGGGTTACGCACAGATACGCAGTATTTT. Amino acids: CASSLSGTVGLRTDTQYF.

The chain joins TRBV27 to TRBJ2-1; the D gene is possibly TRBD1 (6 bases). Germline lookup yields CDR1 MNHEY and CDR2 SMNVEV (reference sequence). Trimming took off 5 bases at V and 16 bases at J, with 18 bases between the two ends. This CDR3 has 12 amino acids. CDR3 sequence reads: CASSPQTGEVFF. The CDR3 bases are TGTGCCAGCAGTCCACAGACAGGAGAGGTCTTCTTC.

CDR3 nucleotides: TGTGCCAGCAGCTTATCGGGACAGGGGGCGCGTACTGGCTACACCTTC. Protein product: CASSLSGQGARTGYTF. The chain has TRBV7-9 and TRBJ1-2; 12 bases are a match to TRBD1. V gave up 2 bases and J gave up 7 bases; unmatched junction bases: 8. The CDR3 length is 16 residues. The germline CDR1 and CDR2 sequences are SEHNR and FQNEAQ (reference sequence).

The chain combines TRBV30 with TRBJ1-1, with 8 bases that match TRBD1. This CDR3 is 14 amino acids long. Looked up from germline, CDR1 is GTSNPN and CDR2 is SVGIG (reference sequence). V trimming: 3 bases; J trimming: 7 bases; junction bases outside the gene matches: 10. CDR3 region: CAWRGRTGKGEAFF. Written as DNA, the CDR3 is TGTGCCTGGAGGGGCCGGACAGGGAAAGGTGAAGCTTTCTTT.

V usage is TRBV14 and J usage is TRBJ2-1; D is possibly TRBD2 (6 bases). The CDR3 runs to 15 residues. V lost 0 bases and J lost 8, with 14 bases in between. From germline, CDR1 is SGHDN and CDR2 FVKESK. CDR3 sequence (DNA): TGTGCCAGCAGCCAAGACAAACGGGAGTTCGATGAGCAGTTCTTC. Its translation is CASSQDKREFDEQFF.